Listed below are T cell receptor beta chains from one sample, sequenced in a study of cytotoxic CD8 clonotypes in ibrutinib-treated CLL. TCRdb's copy holds only in-frame clones and misses some; the assay was immunoSEQ multiplex PCR. The sample records around 160,000 clones, roughly 90% being singletons. This sample comprised PBMCs, obtained at disease progression, from a patient treated with ibrutinib. These receptors were obtained from a human donor with chronic lymphocytic leukemia. Each CDR3 is given with its conserved first and last residue. Fields, in order: J gene, D gene, clone size, V gene, CDR3 protein, CDR3 DNA. The D gene is left open where the match is weak. Not every row has a clone size; where given, it reads once, few, many or a size class.

j_call: TRBJ2-2; d_call: .; clone_size: .; v_call: TRBV5-6; cdr3_aa: CASSPPAFWGGELFF; cdr3_nt: TGTGCCAGCAGCCCCCCGGCTTTCTGGGGCGGGGAGCTGTTTTTT
j_call: TRBJ1-1; d_call: .; clone_size: .; v_call: TRBV10-1; cdr3_aa: CASSGPGRTEAFF; cdr3_nt: TGCGCCAGCAGTGGCCCGGGGCGCACTGAAGCTTTCTTT
j_call: TRBJ1-2; d_call: .; clone_size: .; v_call: TRBV11-3; cdr3_aa: CASSLEQGRYGYTF; cdr3_nt: TGTGCCAGCAGCTTAGAGCAGGGGCGGTATGGCTACACCTTC
j_call: TRBJ2-3; d_call: .; clone_size: .; v_call: TRBV27; cdr3_aa: CASRLRGTDTQYF; cdr3_nt: TGTGCCAGTCGCCTTCGGGGCACAGATACGCAGTATTTT
j_call: TRBJ2-5; d_call: TRBD1; clone_size: .; v_call: TRBV5-1; cdr3_aa: CASSSGTGQETQYF; cdr3_nt: TGCGCCAGCAGCTCCGGGACAGGGCAAGAGACCCAGTACTTC
j_call: TRBJ2-4; d_call: .; clone_size: .; v_call: TRBV28; cdr3_aa: CASRGIALAKNIQYF; cdr3_nt: TGTGCCAGCCGGGGAATAGCTTTAGCCAAAAACATTCAGTACTTC
j_call: TRBJ2-7; d_call: .; clone_size: .; v_call: TRBV27; cdr3_aa: CASSLRDRLYEQYF; cdr3_nt: TGTGCCAGCAGTTTGCGGGATAGGCTCTACGAGCAGTACTTC
j_call: TRBJ1-1; d_call: .; clone_size: .; v_call: TRBV5-1; cdr3_aa: CASSRLALDTEAFF; cdr3_nt: TGCGCCAGCAGCCGTTTGGCTCTGGACACTGAAGCTTTCTTT
j_call: TRBJ2-1; d_call: TRBD2; clone_size: .; v_call: TRBV6-5; cdr3_aa: CASSYESGRAHEQFF; cdr3_nt: TGTGCCAGCAGTTACGAGAGCGGGAGGGCCCATGAGCAGTTCTTC
j_call: TRBJ2-5; d_call: .; clone_size: .; v_call: TRBV14; cdr3_aa: CASSRARQETQYF; cdr3_nt: TGTGCCAGCAGCAGAGCGAGACAAGAGACCCAGTACTTC
j_call: TRBJ1-1; d_call: .; clone_size: few; v_call: TRBV9; cdr3_aa: CASSPRVSTEAFF; cdr3_nt: TGTGCCAGCAGCCCCAGGGTGAGCACTGAAGCTTTCTTT
j_call: TRBJ2-2; d_call: .; clone_size: .; v_call: TRBV7-6; cdr3_aa: CASSPPEQTGELFF; cdr3_nt: TGTGCCAGCAGCCCGCCCGAACAGACCGGGGAGCTGTTTTTT
j_call: TRBJ1-3; d_call: TRBD1; clone_size: .; v_call: TRBV7-2; cdr3_aa: CASSLVRGPGNTIYF; cdr3_nt: TGTGCCAGCAGCTTAGTCAGGGGGCCTGGAAACACCATATATTTT
j_call: TRBJ2-3; d_call: .; clone_size: once; v_call: TRBV9; cdr3_aa: CASNAGEYIADTQYF; cdr3_nt: TGTGCCAGCAACGCTGGGGAGTACATCGCAGATACGCAGTATTTT
j_call: TRBJ1-1; d_call: TRBD1; clone_size: .; v_call: TRBV10-2; cdr3_aa: CASSAGGRTEAFF; cdr3_nt: TGCGCCAGCAGTGCAGGGGGCCGCACTGAAGCTTTCTTT
j_call: TRBJ2-7; d_call: .; clone_size: .; v_call: TRBV30; cdr3_aa: CAWSLGGSYEQYF; cdr3_nt: TGTGCCTGGAGTTTGGGGGGATCCTACGAGCAGTACTTC
j_call: TRBJ2-2; d_call: .; clone_size: .; v_call: TRBV9; cdr3_aa: CASSVISSGELFF; cdr3_nt: TGTGCCAGCAGCGTAATTAGTTCCGGGGAGCTGTTTTTT
j_call: TRBJ1-1; d_call: TRBD1; clone_size: .; v_call: TRBV5-4; cdr3_aa: CASSLHQGAGTEAFF; cdr3_nt: TGTGCCAGCAGCTTACATCAGGGGGCTGGCACTGAAGCTTTCTTT
j_call: TRBJ2-1; d_call: TRBD2; clone_size: .; v_call: TRBV28; cdr3_aa: CASSAGTSSYNEQFF; cdr3_nt: TGTGCCAGCAGCGCCGGGACTAGCTCCTACAATGAGCAGTTCTTC
j_call: TRBJ2-7; d_call: .; clone_size: .; v_call: TRBV13; cdr3_aa: CASSLGSGTYEQYF; cdr3_nt: TGTGCCAGCAGCTTAGGAAGCGGAACCTACGAGCAGTACTTC
j_call: TRBJ2-1; d_call: TRBD1; clone_size: .; v_call: TRBV7-9; cdr3_aa: CASSAATGGESKFF; cdr3_nt: TGTGCCAGCAGCGCGGCGACAGGGGGTGAGTCGAAGTTCTTC
j_call: TRBJ2-7; d_call: .; clone_size: .; v_call: TRBV6-6; cdr3_aa: CASRGFGQGEQYF; cdr3_nt: TGTGCCAGCAGAGGATTTGGGCAAGGCGAGCAGTACTTC
j_call: TRBJ2-2; d_call: TRBD2; clone_size: .; v_call: TRBV4-3; cdr3_aa: CASSQGLAGGPSGELFF; cdr3_nt: TGCGCCAGCAGCCAAGGACTAGCGGGAGGGCCTAGCGGGGAGCTGTTTTTT
j_call: TRBJ2-3; d_call: .; clone_size: .; v_call: TRBV30; cdr3_aa: CAWSVGLRGTDTQYF; cdr3_nt: TGTGCCTGGAGTGTGGGACTGAGGGGCACAGATACGCAGTATTTT
j_call: TRBJ2-4; d_call: TRBD2; clone_size: .; v_call: TRBV4-1; cdr3_aa: CASSQEGLENIQYF; cdr3_nt: TGCGCCAGCAGCCAAGAAGGACTAGAAAACATTCAGTACTTC
j_call: TRBJ2-5; d_call: TRBD1; clone_size: .; v_call: TRBV10-3; cdr3_aa: CAISAPDRGKTQYF; cdr3_nt: TGTGCCATCAGTGCTCCCGACAGGGGGAAGACCCAGTACTTC
j_call: TRBJ2-1; d_call: .; clone_size: .; v_call: TRBV5-1; cdr3_aa: CASSPEGPPSYNEQFF; cdr3_nt: TGCGCCAGCAGCCCGGAGGGCCCGCCATCCTACAATGAGCAGTTCTTC
j_call: TRBJ1-3; d_call: .; clone_size: .; v_call: TRBV19; cdr3_aa: CASSISQKGNTIYF; cdr3_nt: TGTGCCAGTAGTATTTCACAGAAGGGAAACACCATATATTTT
j_call: TRBJ1-5; d_call: .; clone_size: .; v_call: TRBV5-6; cdr3_aa: CASSQKLGNQPQHF; cdr3_nt: TGTGCCAGCAGCCAAAAGTTAGGTAATCAGCCCCAGCATTTT
j_call: TRBJ2-1; d_call: .; clone_size: .; v_call: TRBV6-5; cdr3_aa: CASTNYQRDEQFF; cdr3_nt: TGTGCCAGCACCAACTACCAAAGGGATGAGCAGTTCTTC
j_call: TRBJ1-1; d_call: .; clone_size: .; v_call: TRBV7-9; cdr3_aa: CASSQDGNTEAFF; cdr3_nt: TGTGCCAGCAGCCAGGACGGGAACACTGAAGCTTTCTTT
j_call: TRBJ2-7; d_call: TRBD2; clone_size: .; v_call: TRBV19; cdr3_aa: CASSSIAGASTYEQYF; cdr3_nt: TGTGCCAGTAGTTCCATAGCGGGAGCTTCCACCTACGAGCAGTACTTC
j_call: TRBJ2-3; d_call: .; clone_size: .; v_call: TRBV6-6; cdr3_aa: CASSRDSLAQYF; cdr3_nt: TGTGCCAGCAGTCGCGACAGTCTAGCGCAGTATTTT
j_call: TRBJ1-2; d_call: TRBD1; clone_size: .; v_call: TRBV19; cdr3_aa: CASSYGTGLPGYTF; cdr3_nt: TGTGCCAGTAGTTACGGGACAGGACTCCCGGGCTACACCTTC
j_call: TRBJ2-5; d_call: .; clone_size: once; v_call: TRBV15; cdr3_aa: CATSRDLGETQYF; cdr3_nt: TGTGCCACCAGCAGAGATTTGGGGGAGACCCAGTACTTC
j_call: TRBJ2-1; d_call: .; clone_size: .; v_call: TRBV6-5; cdr3_aa: CASSYYSPLNNEQFF; cdr3_nt: TGTGCCAGCAGTTACTACTCGCCCCTAAACAATGAGCAGTTCTTC
j_call: TRBJ2-7; d_call: .; clone_size: .; v_call: TRBV10-3; cdr3_aa: CAISEASAYTSYEQYF; cdr3_nt: TGTGCCATCAGTGAAGCTAGCGCATATACTTCCTACGAGCAGTACTTC
j_call: TRBJ2-1; d_call: .; clone_size: .; v_call: TRBV5-4; cdr3_aa: CASSPELTAEQFF; cdr3_nt: TGTGCCAGCAGCCCGGAACTAACCGCTGAGCAGTTCTTC
j_call: TRBJ2-3; d_call: TRBD2; clone_size: .; v_call: TRBV25-1; cdr3_aa: CASSDIGREPGTDTQYF; cdr3_nt: TGTGCCAGCAGTGATATTGGGCGGGAGCCCGGCACAGATACGCAGTATTTT
j_call: TRBJ2-7; d_call: .; clone_size: .; v_call: TRBV19; cdr3_aa: CASSIRQGINEQYF; cdr3_nt: TGTGCCAGTAGTATTCGGCAGGGGATCAACGAGCAGTACTTC
j_call: TRBJ2-7; d_call: .; clone_size: .; v_call: TRBV4-1; cdr3_aa: CASSQGNRVSDEQYF; cdr3_nt: TGCGCCAGCAGCCAAGGAAATCGGGTTTCGGACGAGCAGTACTTC
j_call: TRBJ2-5; d_call: TRBD2; clone_size: .; v_call: TRBV7-9; cdr3_aa: CASSFRGSGRAQQETQYF; cdr3_nt: TGTGCCAGCAGCTTCCGTGGTAGCGGGAGGGCACAGCAAGAGACCCAGTACTTC
j_call: TRBJ2-2; d_call: TRBD1; clone_size: .; v_call: TRBV9; cdr3_aa: CASSASQGAVGELFF; cdr3_nt: TGTGCCAGCAGCGCGTCACAGGGGGCGGTCGGGGAGCTGTTTTTT
j_call: TRBJ2-1; d_call: TRBD1; clone_size: .; v_call: TRBV2; cdr3_aa: CASSLGTGKKFF; cdr3_nt: TGTGCCAGCAGCCTCGGGACAGGTAAAAAGTTCTTC
j_call: TRBJ1-2; d_call: .; clone_size: few; v_call: TRBV13; cdr3_aa: CASSQGRNYGYTF; cdr3_nt: TGTGCCAGCAGCCAGGGACGGAACTATGGCTACACCTTC
j_call: TRBJ2-5; d_call: TRBD2; clone_size: .; v_call: TRBV15; cdr3_aa: CATSRDSGTETQYF; cdr3_nt: TGTGCCACCAGCAGAGATAGCGGGACAGAGACCCAGTACTTC
j_call: TRBJ2-7; d_call: .; clone_size: .; v_call: TRBV18; cdr3_aa: CASSPSGAYYEQYF; cdr3_nt: TGTGCCAGCTCACCATCCGGGGCGTACTACGAGCAGTACTTC
j_call: TRBJ2-7; d_call: .; clone_size: few; v_call: TRBV19; cdr3_aa: CASSQNRASQSEQYF; cdr3_nt: TGTGCCAGTAGTCAAAACCGGGCCAGCCAGAGCGAGCAGTACTTC
j_call: TRBJ2-5; d_call: TRBD2; clone_size: .; v_call: TRBV19; cdr3_aa: CASRAPGGPLETQYF; cdr3_nt: TGTGCCAGTAGGGCCCCGGGGGGGCCGTTAGAGACCCAGTACTTC
j_call: TRBJ2-2; d_call: .; clone_size: .; v_call: TRBV19; cdr3_aa: CASSINRASNTGELFF; cdr3_nt: TGTGCCAGTAGTATAAATAGGGCCAGCAACACCGGGGAGCTGTTTTTT
j_call: TRBJ1-2; d_call: .; clone_size: .; v_call: TRBV27; cdr3_aa: CASSLTDADSRFYGYTF; cdr3_nt: TGTGCCAGCAGTCTCACCGACGCGGACAGTCGTTTTTATGGCTACACCTTC
j_call: TRBJ2-2; d_call: .; clone_size: .; v_call: TRBV9; cdr3_aa: CASSVELATDTGELFF; cdr3_nt: TGTGCCAGCAGCGTAGAACTAGCAACAGACACCGGGGAGCTGTTTTTT
j_call: TRBJ2-7; d_call: TRBD2; clone_size: .; v_call: TRBV14; cdr3_aa: CASSPGLAGTLSYEQYF; cdr3_nt: TGTGCCAGCAGCCCCGGTTTAGCGGGAACCCTCTCCTACGAGCAGTACTTC
j_call: TRBJ1-1; d_call: .; clone_size: .; v_call: TRBV7-9; cdr3_aa: CASSLDRLNTEAFF; cdr3_nt: TGTGCCAGCAGCTTGGACAGACTGAACACTGAAGCTTTCTTT
j_call: TRBJ1-4; d_call: .; clone_size: .; v_call: TRBV5-1; cdr3_aa: CASSLAPRAPNEKLFF; cdr3_nt: TGCGCCAGCAGCTTGGCGCCCAGGGCCCCTAATGAAAAACTGTTTTTT
j_call: TRBJ2-7; d_call: .; clone_size: .; v_call: TRBV7-2; cdr3_aa: CASSLDEWYEQYF; cdr3_nt: TGTGCCAGCAGCTTAGATGAATGGTACGAGCAGTACTTC
j_call: TRBJ2-1; d_call: TRBD1; clone_size: .; v_call: TRBV19; cdr3_aa: CASKATGVLYNEQFF; cdr3_nt: TGTGCCAGTAAGGCGACAGGGGTCTTATACAATGAGCAGTTCTTC